This T cell receptor (beta chain) appears in the sequencing data of a study of blood T cell repertoires in COVID-19. Two negative PCRs, clearance, or symptom resolution were required of recovered Cohort 3 donors. The data were produced by immunoSEQ multiplex PCR, yet TCRdb's version contains in-frame clones alone and is incomplete. The sample shows 490,000 or so clones, approximately 90% of them seen only once. Sequenced sample: PBMCs or T cells enriched from blood (not recorded which). The receptor was isolated from a woman between 55 and 75 years old who had recovered from COVID-19.

The CDR3 sequence: CASSFRLAGGYEQYF. The CDR3 DNA reads TGTGCCAGCAGTTTCCGACTAGCGGGGGGCTACGAGCAGTACTTC. The chain carries TRBV28 and TRBJ2-7; 13 nucleotides agree with TRBD2. The CDR3 has 15 residues. With 3 bases clipped from V and 3 bases from J, the junction kept 2 bases outside the gene matches. From germline, CDR1 is MDHEN and CDR2 SYDVKM. Combining the CDR3 with reference TRBV28 and TRBJ2-7 gives the whole variable domain DVKVTQSSRYLVKRTGEKVFLECVQDMDHENMFWYRQDPGLGLRLIYFSYDVKMKEKGDIPEGYSVSREKKERFSLILESASTNQTSMYLCASSFRLAGGYEQYFGPGTRLTVT.